This TCR beta chain was captured by sequencing in a study of T cell repertoires in cytomegalovirus infection. TCRdb independently ran MiXCR on the reads; one entry per CDR3 protein. Altogether under 800,000 distinct CDR3 sequences are present, approximately 24% being singletons, with the ten largest covering around 8%. This clonotype was recorded a few times. The germline V gene encodes CDR1 MDHEN and CDR2 SYDVKM. The ends were cut back, 3 bases at V and 5 bases at J, with 22 bases in the middle. The CDR3 consists of 17 residues. The J gene is TRBJ2-5, the V gene TRBV28, with D uncertain. Sequencing was performed on CD8+ T cells from PBMCs. The sequence came from a human donor in good health (CMV status not recorded). Some clones in this sample may be carry-over from other donors' samples. This CDR3 is CASSFHGTRLLAETQYF. CDR3 DNA: TGTGCCAGCAGTTTTCATGGCACTCGACTCCTCGCGGAGACCCAGTACTTC.